Following are 24 T cell receptor beta chains from one sample sequenced in a study of CD8 T cells in ankylosing spondylitis. The study, taken as a whole, reports: One TCR beta motif, made up of roughly eight highly homologous variants, appeared characteristic of ankylosing spondylitis blood.

MiXCR, run by TCRdb on the 5' RACE reads, gives a single entry per CDR3 protein. The sample has approximately 500,000 distinct CDR3 sequences; about 12% are singletons. For these receptors, no antigen is known. Sequences were obtained from blood, either unsorted or a sorted T cell fraction (not recorded which). The receptor set was obtained from a male donor with ankylosing spondylitis.

This chain uses TRBV20-1 with TRBJ2-1, with D possibly matching TRBD2 (5 bases). From germline, CDR1 is DFQATT and CDR2 SNEGSKA (reference sequence). There are 15 residues in the CDR3. Trimming took 6 bases from V and 0 from J, leaving 15 bases between them. The CDR3, as DNA: TGCAGTGCCCTCAGCGGCCAGAGCTCCTACAATGAGCAGTTCTTC. This sequence encodes CSALSGQSSYNEQFF.

The chain recombines TRBV12-3 or TRBV12-4 with TRBJ2-2; TRBD2 is a possible D gene (5 bases). The V end was cut by 6 bases, the J end by 3 bases, with 17 bases between. The CDR3 contains 16 residues. The CDR3 reads CASRSMEDGYTGELFF. As DNA, the CDR3 is TGTGCCAGCAGATCCATGGAGGACGGTTACACCGGGGAGCTGTTTTTT.

This clonotype came up many times. CDR3 sequence: CATGQSYNEQFF. The CDR3 nucleotides read TGTGCCACGGGACAGAGTTACAATGAGCAGTTCTTC. The rearrangement links TRBV24-1 to TRBJ2-1, with 7 bases lining up with TRBD1. Germline V gene sequence: CDR1 KGHDR, CDR2 SFDVKD. The length of the CDR3 is 12 residues. Trimming at V came to 10 bases and at J to 4 bases, leaving 3 bases not matched to a gene.

This clonotype was picked up a small number of times. The V call is TRBV24-1, the J call TRBJ2-3; D is unclear. Germline-derived CDR1 and CDR2 are KGHDR and SFDVKD. CDR3 length: 11 amino acids. V was clipped by 10 bases and J by 7 bases, with 11 bases between them. The CDR3 spells CATSRSNTQYF. CDR3 in DNA: TGTGCCACTTCCCGCTCAAATACGCAGTATTTT.

This clonotype was seen repeatedly, ten times or more. The genes are TRBV5-1 and TRBJ1-1; tentative D call: TRBD1 (6 bases). The V and J ends lost 4 bases and 3 bases respectively, with 10 bases between them. Germline lookup yields CDR1 SGHRS and CDR2 YFSETQ. The CDR3 sequence is 13 residues long. The CDR3 reads CASSPQGDTEAFF. Here the CDR3 DNA reads TGCGCCAGCAGCCCACAGGGAGACACTGAAGCTTTCTTT.

The gene calls are TRBV15 and TRBJ2-3; TRBD2 aligns across 9 bases. CDR3 length: 17 residues. The V and J ends lost 0 bases and 2 bases, in that order; junction bases with no gene match: 6. CDR1 and CDR2 (germline): LNHNV, YYDKDF (reference sequence). The CDR3 protein is CATSRDLVAGATDTQYF. In DNA, the CDR3 is TGTGCCACCAGCAGAGATTTGGTAGCGGGGGCCACAGATACGCAGTATTTT.

This clonotype turned up a few times. This chain uses TRBV9 with TRBJ2-1; 14 bases match TRBD2. V dropped 0 bases and J dropped 1; count of bases not matched to a gene: 15. The CDR3 extends over 22 amino acids. Germline loops: CDR1 SGDLS, CDR2 YYNGEE. CDR3 sequence reads: CASSVVAGGLAGVSRSYNEQFF. The CDR3 region has the DNA TGTGCCAGCAGCGTAGTAGCGGGGGGACTAGCGGGAGTATCGAGGTCCTACAATGAGCAGTTCTTC. Based on the CDR3 plus reference TRBV9 and TRBJ2-1, the full variable domain is DSGVTQTPKHLITATGQRVTLRCSPRSGDLSVYWYQQSLDQGLQFLIQYYNGEERAKGNILERFSAQQFPDLHSELNLSSLELGDSALYFCASSVVAGGLAGVSRSYNEQFFGPGTRLTVL.

The V call is TRBV30, the J call TRBJ2-7, with TRBD1 matching 7 bases. The CDR3 length is 14 residues. V trimming: 2 bases; J trimming: 5 bases; junction bases outside the gene matches: 9. Germline assignment: CDR1 GTSNPN and CDR2 SVGIG (reference sequence). CDR3 amino acids: CAWSRGTEPHEQYF. The CDR3 DNA follows: TGTGCCTGGAGTAGGGGGACAGAGCCGCACGAGCAGTACTTC.

This clonotype showed up just a few times. The genes are TRBV7-7 and TRBJ2-5, with 10 positions matching TRBD2. CDR3 length: 16 amino acids. V dropped 2 bases and J dropped 1; count of bases not matched to a gene: 4. Per the germline V gene, CDR1 is SSHAT and CDR2 is FNYEAQ (reference sequence). The CDR3 DNA sequence: TGTGCCAGCAGCTTATTGATAGCGGGAGGCCAAGAGACCCAGTACTTC. Residues: CASSLLIAGGQETQYF.

This clonotype came up a few times. The chain combines TRBV4-1 with TRBJ2-7, with D unresolved. The V end was cut by 0 bases, the J end by 5 bases, with 8 bases between. The CDR3 totals 13 residues. Germline CDR1 reads MGHRA; CDR2 reads YSYEKL. CDR3 coding DNA: TGCGCCAGCAGCCAAGATCCCGGCCACGAGCAGTACTTC. Its protein product is CASSQDPGHEQYF.

This clonotype was found a few times. The chain is built from TRBV7-9 and TRBJ2-7; D gene unclear. CDR1 and CDR2 (germline): SEHNR, FQNEAQ (reference sequence). The V end was cut by 1 base, the J end by 6 bases, with 7 bases between. This CDR3 is 12 amino acids long. The CDR3 protein is CASSLGKGEQYV. CDR3 bases: TGTGCCAGCAGCTTAGGGAAAGGCGAGCAGTACGTC.

The sample holds many counts of this clonotype. The chain recombines TRBV7-8 with TRBJ2-2, with D tentatively TRBD2 (6 bases). Trimming cost V 5 bases and J 1 base, with 14 bases left between them. Germline V gives CDR1 SGHVS, CDR2 FQNEAQ. There are 16 residues in the CDR3. The CDR3, as DNA: TGTGCCAGCAGCCCCCGTGGTAGCGGGAACACCGGGGAGCTGTTTTTT. Residues: CASSPRGSGNTGELFF.

This chain links TRBV3-1 with TRBJ1-2, with D unresolved. The ends were cut back, 0 bases at V and 4 bases at J, with 12 bases in the middle. The CDR3 runs to 15 residues. Looked up from germline, CDR1 is LGHDT and CDR2 is YNNKEL (reference sequence). The CDR3 loop is CASSQETVPSYGYTF. The CDR3 nucleotides read TGTGCCAGCAGCCAAGAAACCGTCCCAAGCTATGGCTACACCTTC.

This clonotype was recorded many times. The rearrangement joins TRBV6-1 to TRBJ1-6; no reliable D call. The length of the CDR3 is 15 residues. CDR1 is MNHNS, CDR2 SASEGT, per germline. V gave up 6 bases and J gave up 0 bases, with 9 bases separating them. DNA of the CDR3: TGTGCCAGCAGCCTTGACGGCTCCTATAATTCACCCCTCCACTTT. It encodes CASSLDGSYNSPLHF.

This clonotype has ten or more counts. The gene calls are TRBV4-2 and TRBJ2-7, with D uncertain. Germline assignment: CDR1 LGHNA and CDR2 YNFKEQ. V lost 0 bases to trimming and J lost 8 bases, with 14 bases between them. The CDR3 runs to 14 residues. For the CDR3, the DNA is TGTGCCAGCAGCCAAGATAGGGCCAAACGTCAGCAGTACTTC. It is translated as CASSQDRAKRQQYF.

The V gene is TRBV2, the J gene TRBJ1-1; D is uncertain. The CDR3 covers 13 residues. Looked up from germline, CDR1 is SNHLY and CDR2 is FYNNEI. The CDR3 DNA reads as TGTGTTACAGCGAATTTGACGGGGAATGGAGCTTTCTTT. It is translated as CVTANLTGNGAFF.

This clonotype appeared a few times. The chain joins TRBV27 to TRBJ2-1, with 9 bases lining up with TRBD1. CDR3 length equals 17 residues. Germline CDR1 reads MNHEY; CDR2 reads SMNVEV (reference sequence). The ends lost 5 bases at V and 3 bases at J; junction bases unmatched: 11. This chain's CDR3 is CASSPLGQGKHYNEQFF. The CDR3 nucleotides are TGTGCCAGCAGTCCCTTGGGACAGGGAAAGCACTACAATGAGCAGTTCTTC.

In this sample, this clonotype turned up a few times. The chain carries TRBV5-5 and TRBJ1-1, with 8 nucleotides matching TRBD1. Germline CDR1 is SGHKS and CDR2 is YYEKEE (reference sequence). Germline trimming cut 5 bases from V and 5 bases from J; bases unmatched to any gene: 11. The CDR3 extends over 15 amino acids. CDR3 protein: CASSYVGTGGTEAFF. CDR3 DNA: TGTGCCAGCAGTTACGTCGGGACAGGCGGAACTGAAGCTTTCTTT.

This clonotype showed up just a few times. The V call is TRBV3-1, the J call TRBJ1-2; D unresolved. V was pared by 1 base and J by 4 bases, with 13 bases between. This CDR3 is 15 amino acids long. Germline CDR1 and CDR2: LGHDT and YNNKEL (reference sequence). The CDR3 DNA reads as TGTGCCAGCAGCCAAGGTCAAGGCCTGTCCTATGGCTACACCTTC. It specifies CASSQGQGLSYGYTF.

J is TRBJ2-2 and V is TRBV6-5, with D unclear. CDR1 and CDR2 (germline): MNHEY, SVGAGI. V lost 2 bases to trimming and J lost 5 bases, with 18 bases between them. The CDR3 extends over 17 amino acids. The CDR3 spells CASSYMAPAGRTGELFF. CDR3 DNA: TGTGCCAGCAGTTACATGGCGCCAGCCGGTCGAACCGGGGAGCTGTTTTTT.

This clonotype was seen many times. The chain uses TRBV12-3 or TRBV12-4 and TRBJ2-1, with 7 bases fitting TRBD1. The CDR3 is 13 amino acids. J gave up 6 bases and V 3 bases, and 2 bases lay outside the gene matches. CDR3 sequence (DNA): TGTGCCAGCAGTTTCCACAGGGGCAATGAGCAGTTCTTC. This encodes CASSFHRGNEQFF.

This clonotype showed up just a few times. The genes are TRBV6-1 and TRBJ2-7, with TRBD2 matching 7 bases. Germline-derived CDR1 and CDR2 are MNHNS and SASEGT. This CDR3 has 15 amino acids. Trimming at V came to 5 bases and at J to 6 bases, leaving 13 bases not matched to a gene. The CDR3 here is CASSPREGLGAEQYF. The CDR3 coding sequence is TGTGCCAGCAGTCCCAGAGAAGGACTAGGGGCCGAGCAGTACTTC.

This clonotype appeared a few times. The J gene is TRBJ2-7, the V gene TRBV5-6; D assignment may be TRBD1 or TRBD2 (5 bases each). V was shortened by 2 bases and J by 0 bases, with 9 bases between the two germline ends. Germline V gene data show CDR1 as SGHDT and CDR2 as YYEEEE. This CDR3 is built from 14 residues. The CDR3 bases are TGTGCCAGCAGCTTCGGGACGGACTCCTACGAGCAGTACGTC. Translating gives CASSFGTDSYEQYV.

In its sample, this clonotype was seen a few times. The chain has TRBV27 and TRBJ2-1; the match to TRBD1 covers 8 bases. V was pared by 5 bases and J by 5 bases, with 8 bases of the junction left unmatched. The CDR3 extends over 15 amino acids. Germline values: CDR1 MNHEY, CDR2 SMNVEV (reference sequence). CDR3: CASSPGQGANNEQFF. In DNA form, the CDR3 reads TGTGCCAGCAGTCCTGGACAGGGAGCTAACAATGAGCAGTTCTTC.